This entry is about one T cell receptor beta chain. CDR1 is SGHRS, CDR2 YFSETQ, per germline. The ends were cut back, 5 bases at V and 0 bases at J, with 11 bases in the middle. The CDR3 length is 14 residues. These data come from a study of shared clonotypes between healthy human individuals. Only Caucasian adults living in Nashville, Tennessee served as donors. The material for each subset, its genomic DNA, was split evenly across several immunoSEQ plates. Repertoires were generated with immunoSEQ multiplex PCR, while TCRdb's copy carries only in-frame clones and drops some. The table lists around 700,000 clones, around four fifths of them singletons.

This chain links TRBV5-1 with TRBJ1-1, with D hard to call. The TCR sequence derives from a woman under 40 in good health. Source material: memory CD4+ T cells sorted from blood. Regarding subset: CD45RA-negative fraction. This chain's CDR3 is CASRFGPMNTEAFF. As DNA, the CDR3 is TGCGCCAGCAGATTCGGACCTATGAACACTGAAGCTTTCTTT.